The entry below describes one TCR beta chain. The data originate from a study of shared clonotypes between healthy human individuals. Assay used: immunoSEQ multiplex PCR; TCRdb lists only in-frame clones, some missing. Here the sample spans roughly 2.5 million clones, around nine tenths being singletons. CDR1 is KGHSH and CDR2 is LQKENI in the germline V gene. The length of the CDR3 is 17 residues. Trimming left V 1 base short and J 0 bases short, with 13 bases between. The sequenced sample was naive CD4+ T cells sorted from blood. As to subset: CD45RA+ positively selected. The chain links TRBV18 to TRBJ1-3; D is perhaps TRBD1 (5 bases). The TCR comes from a man aged 18 to 30 in good health. The chain's CDR3 is CASSPQEGPGSGNTIYF. CDR3 DNA: TGTGCCAGCTCACCACAGGAGGGGCCCGGCTCTGGAAACACCATATATTTT.